Listed below are T cell receptor beta chains from one sample, sequenced in a study of T cells in Graves' hyperthyroidism and ophthalmopathy. One entry per CDR3 protein results from TCRdb running MiXCR on the multiplex PCR reads. The sample carries 350,000 to 400,000 distinct CDR3 sequences, around 20% recorded once. Material for sequencing was blood. These receptors were obtained from a man between 18 and 29 years old with Graves' ophthalmopathy. Each CDR3 is given with its conserved first and last residue. The D gene is left open where the match is weak. Clone sizes are given selectively: once, few, many, or a class where the clone is expanded.

TRBD1	many	TRBV2	TRBJ2-7	TGTGCCAGCAGTGAAGGGTCGGGACAGGGCCACGAGCAGTACTTC	CASSEGSGQGHEQYF
NA	few	TRBV6-1	TRBJ1-5	TGTGCCAGCAGTCAGGACCTCGATCAGCCCCAGCATTTT	CASSQDLDQPQHF
TRBD1	many	TRBV6-1	TRBJ2-7	TGTGCCAGCAGTGAAGCGGAGGGGACAGGGGGCGAATTCTACGAGCAGTACTTC	CASSEAEGTGGEFYEQYF
NA	NA	TRBV9	TRBJ1-2	TGTGCCAGCAGCGTAGCATCCAGGGCTGACGGCTACACCTTC	CASSVASRADGYTF
NA	many	TRBV28	TRBJ1-5	TGTGCCAGCAGACCGGGGCCTCAAAATCAGCCCCAGCATTTT	CASRPGPQNQPQHF
TRBD1	NA	TRBV27	TRBJ1-6	TGTGCCAGCAGTTTGTCCAGGGGGCAATCACCCCTCCACTTT	CASSLSRGQSPLHF
NA	many	TRBV20-1	TRBJ1-1	TGCAGTGCTAGATGGTTCGCGGATGAAGCTTTCTTT	CSARWFADEAFF
TRBD2	many	TRBV12-3/TRBV12-4	TRBJ2-1	TGTGCCAGCAGTCCGCCCGGGGGGAGCGGGGAGAACAATGAGCAGTTCTTC	CASSPPGGSGENNEQFF
NA	NA	TRBV5-4	TRBJ2-4	TGTGCCAGCAGGGACGGTGGAAACATTCAGTACTTC	CASRDGGNIQYF
TRBD2	NA	TRBV27	TRBJ2-2	TGTGCCAGCAGTCCAGTTCGACTAGCCTCGAACACCGGGGAGCTGTTTTTT	CASSPVRLASNTGELFF
NA	many	TRBV5-1	TRBJ2-7	TGCGCCAGCAGCTCAACGGGATTCTACGAGCAGTACTTC	CASSSTGFYEQYF
NA	many	TRBV5-1	TRBJ1-2	TGCGCCAGCAGCTTGGCGGTTGACCGACAGATCTATGGCTACACCTTC	CASSLAVDRQIYGYTF
NA	many	TRBV27	TRBJ1-2	TGTGCCAGCAGTCCGAATACAGGTGTCTATGGCTACACCTTC	CASSPNTGVYGYTF
TRBD1	few	TRBV19	TRBJ1-2	TGTGCCAGTAGTCGCCAATTTGGACAGGAAGGCTATGGCTACACCTTC	CASSRQFGQEGYGYTF
TRBD2	NA	TRBV20-1	TRBJ2-3	TGCAGTGCTAGAAGACTAGCGGGGTTGGCAGATACGCAGTATTTT	CSARRLAGLADTQYF
NA	many	TRBV7-2	TRBJ1-5	TGTGCCAGCAGCCACCGGGCCCATTACCAGCCCCAGCATTTT	CASSHRAHYQPQHF
NA	many	TRBV24-1	TRBJ1-5	TGTGCCACCAGTGATCAACAGGGCCGTCAGCCCCAGCATTTT	CATSDQQGRQPQHF
NA	few	TRBV7-8	TRBJ2-4	TGTGCCAGCAGCTTAACGAGACTAGGGCTCGCCAAAAACATTCAGTACTTC	CASSLTRLGLAKNIQYF
NA	NA	TRBV27	TRBJ2-6	TGTGCCAGCTCGACGTGGGTCTCTGGGGCCAACGTCCTGACTTTC	CASSTWVSGANVLTF
NA	NA	TRBV7-3	TRBJ2-2	TGTGCCAGCAGTCGAGACTGGAACACCGGGGAGCTGTTTTTT	CASSRDWNTGELFF
NA	NA	TRBV24-1	TRBJ2-2	TGTGCCACCAGTGACCTAAACGGGGGGCTGAACACCGGGGAGCTGTTTTTT	CATSDLNGGLNTGELFF
TRBD1	many	TRBV2	TRBJ2-3	TGTGCCAGCACAAGACTGACAGGGGAAGAAACAGATACGCAGTATTTT	CASTRLTGEETDTQYF
NA	many	TRBV5-1	TRBJ1-4	TGCGCCAGCAGCTTGGGGGGTTTTGGGGAAAAACTGTTTTTT	CASSLGGFGEKLFF
NA	NA	TRBV5-1	TRBJ2-5	TGCGCCAGCAGCTTGGGAGGTAGTTTCGCAGGTAACCCAGGCTTC	CASSLGGSFAGNPGF
NA	many	TRBV5-1	TRBJ1-6	TGCGCCAGCAGCTTGGGGCAGGGTAATAATTCACCCCTCCACTTT	CASSLGQGNNSPLHF
NA	NA	TRBV11-1	TRBJ2-2	TGTGCCAGCAGCTTACTGGAGGTGAACACCGGGGAGCTGTTTTTT	CASSLLEVNTGELFF
TRBD2	NA	TRBV7-8	TRBJ2-7	TGTGCCAGCAGCTCTGCTAGCGGGAGGCTGGTCGAGCAGTACTTC	CASSSASGRLVEQYF
TRBD2	many	TRBV2	TRBJ2-5	TGTGCCAGCAACGGGCCGGGACTAGCGGGGGGGCTAGAGACCCAGTACTTC	CASNGPGLAGGLETQYF
NA	many	TRBV20-1	TRBJ1-1	TGCAGTGCTAGAGATATGGACCTCCGTTTGAACGCTTTCTTT	CSARDMDLRLNAFF
NA	NA	TRBV24-1	TRBJ2-2	TGTGCCACCAGTGATCAGCATTCTGGCTTTCTACCCGTGAGGGAGCTGTTTTTT	CATSDQHSGFLPVRELFF
NA	NA	TRBV2	TRBJ2-2	TGTGCCAGCAGTGACGGTTGGGGCGGGGAGCTGTTTTTT	CASSDGWGGELFF
NA	many	TRBV11-2	TRBJ2-7	TGTGCCAGCAGCCCGTCAGGCTTCGAGTACGAGCAGTACTTC	CASSPSGFEYEQYF
NA	NA	TRBV19	TRBJ2-4	TGTGCCAGTTCCCAAGGGGTAGCCAAAAACATTCAGTACTTC	CASSQGVAKNIQYF
NA	few	TRBV6-1	TRBJ2-3	TGTGCCAGCAGCTATAGCCGACGGGGCACAGATACGCAGTATTTT	CASSYSRRGTDTQYF
NA	NA	TRBV15	TRBJ1-3	TGTGCCACCAGCAGAGGGGCACCTGATGGAAACACCATATATTTT	CATSRGAPDGNTIYF
TRBD2	many	TRBV12-3/TRBV12-4	TRBJ2-2	TGTGCCAGCAATACGGGACTAGCGGGGGACACCGGGGAGCTGTTTTTT	CASNTGLAGDTGELFF
TRBD1	NA	TRBV19	TRBJ1-6	TGTGCCAGTAGTCCCGACAGGGTCCAATCACCCCTCCACTTT	CASSPDRVQSPLHF
TRBD1	many	TRBV11-2	TRBJ1-2	TGTGCCAGCAGGACACAGGAGGGGGCGCGACATGGCTACACCTTC	CASRTQEGARHGYTF
TRBD2	NA	TRBV3-1	TRBJ2-3	TGTGCCAGCAGCGAAGGGCGGGAGGTCACAGATACGCAGTATTTT	CASSEGREVTDTQYF
TRBD1	NA	TRBV29-1	TRBJ2-2	TGCAGCGTTAGGGGACAGGGGATCACCGGGGAGCTGTTTTTT	CSVRGQGITGELFF
TRBD1	many	TRBV12-3/TRBV12-4	TRBJ1-2	TGTGCCAGCAGTCCCCGCGGACAGGGCACCCCATACTATGGCTACACCTTC	CASSPRGQGTPYYGYTF
NA	many	TRBV6-1	TRBJ1-1	TGTGCCAGCAGTCACCTAGCCCTGAACACTGAAGCTTTCTTT	CASSHLALNTEAFF
NA	NA	TRBV20-1	TRBJ2-2	TGCAGTGCTAGAGATCCCAGGGCAGACGACGCGAACACCGGGGAGCTGTTTTTT	CSARDPRADDANTGELFF
TRBD2	few	TRBV12-3/TRBV12-4	TRBJ2-1	TGTGCCAGCAGCCGCGGACTAGCGGTGGCCAATGAGCAGTTCTTC	CASSRGLAVANEQFF
NA	NA	TRBV6-1	TRBJ1-1	TGTGCCAGCAGTGAGCTGACAGCGGAAGCTTTCTTT	CASSELTAEAFF
TRBD2	NA	TRBV6-9	TRBJ2-2	TGTGCCAGCAGTTCCAGCGGGGGGCGCACCGGGGAGCTGTTTTTT	CASSSSGGRTGELFF